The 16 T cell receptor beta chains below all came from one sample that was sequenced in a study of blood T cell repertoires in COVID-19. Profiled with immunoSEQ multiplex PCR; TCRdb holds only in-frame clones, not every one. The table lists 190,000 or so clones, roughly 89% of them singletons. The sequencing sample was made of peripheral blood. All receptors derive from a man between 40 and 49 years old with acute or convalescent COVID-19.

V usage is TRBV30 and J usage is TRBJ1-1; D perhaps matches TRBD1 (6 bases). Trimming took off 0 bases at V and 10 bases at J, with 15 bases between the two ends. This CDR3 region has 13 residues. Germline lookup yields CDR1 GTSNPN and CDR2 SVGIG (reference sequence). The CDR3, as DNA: TGTGCCTGGAGTGTATATACAGGACAGCCAGCTTTCTTT. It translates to CAWSVYTGQPAFF.

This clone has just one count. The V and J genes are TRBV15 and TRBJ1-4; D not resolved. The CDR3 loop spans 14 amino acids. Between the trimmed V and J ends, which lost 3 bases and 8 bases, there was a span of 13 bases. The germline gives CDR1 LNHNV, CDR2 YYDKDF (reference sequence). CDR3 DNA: TGTGCCACCAGCAGCGCTTCCCCCGGGGAAAAACTGTTTTTT. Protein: CATSSASPGEKLFF.

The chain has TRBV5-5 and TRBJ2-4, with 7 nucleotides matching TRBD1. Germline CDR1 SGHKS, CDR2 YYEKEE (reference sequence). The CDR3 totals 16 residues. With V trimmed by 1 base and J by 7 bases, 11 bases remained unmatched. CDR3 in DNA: TGTGCCAGCAGCTTGCTAGGGGGCGGTTTGAACAACATTCAGTACTTC. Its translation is CASSLLGGGLNNIQYF.

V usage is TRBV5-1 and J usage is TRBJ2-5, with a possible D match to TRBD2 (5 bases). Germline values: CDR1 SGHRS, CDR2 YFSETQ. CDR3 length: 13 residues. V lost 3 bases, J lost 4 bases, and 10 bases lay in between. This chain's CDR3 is CASSSGSGETQYF. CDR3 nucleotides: TGCGCCAGCAGCTCAGGAAGCGGAGAGACCCAGTACTTC.

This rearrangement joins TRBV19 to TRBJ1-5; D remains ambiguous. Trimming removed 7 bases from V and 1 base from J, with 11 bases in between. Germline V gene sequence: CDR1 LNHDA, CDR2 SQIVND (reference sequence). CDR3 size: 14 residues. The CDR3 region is CASKQLLSNQPQHF. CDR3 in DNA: TGTGCCAGTAAACAGTTATTAAGCAATCAGCCCCAGCATTTT.

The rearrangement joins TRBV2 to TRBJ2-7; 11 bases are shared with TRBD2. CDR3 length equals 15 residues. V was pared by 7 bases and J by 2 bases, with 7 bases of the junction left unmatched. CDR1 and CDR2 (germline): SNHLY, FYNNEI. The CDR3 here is CASTSPSGGTYEQYF. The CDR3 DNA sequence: TGTGCCAGCACCTCCCCTAGCGGGGGGACCTACGAGCAGTACTTC.

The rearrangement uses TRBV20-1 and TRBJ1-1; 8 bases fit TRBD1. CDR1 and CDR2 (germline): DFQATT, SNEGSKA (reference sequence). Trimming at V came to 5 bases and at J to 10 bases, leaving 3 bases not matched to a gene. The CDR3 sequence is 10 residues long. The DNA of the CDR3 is TGCAGTGCTTGGACAGGGCGAGCTTTCTTT. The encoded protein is CSAWTGRAFF.

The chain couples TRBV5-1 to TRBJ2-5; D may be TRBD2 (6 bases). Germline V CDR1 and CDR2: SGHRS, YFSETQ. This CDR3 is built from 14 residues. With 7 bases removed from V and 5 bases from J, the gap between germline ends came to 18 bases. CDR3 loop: CASSLETSYETQYF. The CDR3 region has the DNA TGCGCCAGCTCCCTTGAAACTAGCTATGAGACCCAGTACTTC.

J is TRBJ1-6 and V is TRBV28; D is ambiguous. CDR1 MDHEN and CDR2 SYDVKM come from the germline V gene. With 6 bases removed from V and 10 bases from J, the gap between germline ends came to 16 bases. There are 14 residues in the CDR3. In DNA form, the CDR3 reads TGTGCCAGCAGCATACTAGGCACTGGCTCACCCCTCCACTTT. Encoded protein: CASSILGTGSPLHF.

The CDR3 DNA reads TGTGCCAGCAGCCAACTGGAGGGGCAAACTGAAGCTTTCTTT. Encoded protein: CASSQLEGQTEAFF. This sequence joins TRBV3-1 (or the pseudogene TRBV3-2) and TRBJ1-1, with D tentatively TRBD1 (5 bases). Germline V gene sequence: CDR1 LGHDT, CDR2 YNNKEL (reference sequence). This CDR3 is 14 amino acids long. Trimming stripped 2 bases from V and 5 bases from J, with 12 bases between.

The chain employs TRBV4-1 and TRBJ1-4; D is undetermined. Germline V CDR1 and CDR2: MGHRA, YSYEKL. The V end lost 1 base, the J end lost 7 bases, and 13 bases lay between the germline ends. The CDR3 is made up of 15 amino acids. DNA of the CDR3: TGCGCCAGCAGCCAAGTGGGCGCGGGCGGTGAAAAACTGTTTTTT. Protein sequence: CASSQVGAGGEKLFF.

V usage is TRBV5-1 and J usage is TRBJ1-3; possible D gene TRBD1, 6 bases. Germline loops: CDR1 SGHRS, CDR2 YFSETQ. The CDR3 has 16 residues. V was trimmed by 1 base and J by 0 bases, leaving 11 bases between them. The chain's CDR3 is CASSLTGTASGNTIYF. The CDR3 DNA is TGCGCCAGCAGCTTGACAGGGACCGCCTCTGGAAACACCATATATTTT.

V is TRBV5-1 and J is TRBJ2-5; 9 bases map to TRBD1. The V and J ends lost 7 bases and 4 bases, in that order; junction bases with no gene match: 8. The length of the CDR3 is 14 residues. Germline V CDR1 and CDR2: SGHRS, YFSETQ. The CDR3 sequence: CASGRDRVAETQYF. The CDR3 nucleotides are TGCGCCAGCGGCAGGGACAGGGTGGCAGAGACCCAGTACTTC.

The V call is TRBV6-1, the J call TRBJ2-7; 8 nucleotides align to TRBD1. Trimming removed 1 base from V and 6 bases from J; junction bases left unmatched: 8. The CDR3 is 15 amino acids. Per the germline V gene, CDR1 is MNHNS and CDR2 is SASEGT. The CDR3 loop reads CASSEGGRGRGEQYF. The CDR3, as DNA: TGTGCCAGCAGTGAAGGAGGCAGGGGGCGAGGCGAGCAGTACTTC.

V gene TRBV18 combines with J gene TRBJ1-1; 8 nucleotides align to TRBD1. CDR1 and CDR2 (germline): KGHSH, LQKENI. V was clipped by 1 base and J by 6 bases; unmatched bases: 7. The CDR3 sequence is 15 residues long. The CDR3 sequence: CASSPQGQGWPEAFF. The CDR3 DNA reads TGTGCCAGCTCACCACAAGGACAGGGTTGGCCTGAAGCTTTCTTT.

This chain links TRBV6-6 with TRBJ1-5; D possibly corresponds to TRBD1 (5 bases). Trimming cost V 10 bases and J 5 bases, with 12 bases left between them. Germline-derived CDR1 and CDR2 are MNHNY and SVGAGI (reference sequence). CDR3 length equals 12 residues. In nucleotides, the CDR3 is TGTGCCATCAATGGGGGGGATCAGCCCCAGCATTTT. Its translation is CAINGGDQPQHF.